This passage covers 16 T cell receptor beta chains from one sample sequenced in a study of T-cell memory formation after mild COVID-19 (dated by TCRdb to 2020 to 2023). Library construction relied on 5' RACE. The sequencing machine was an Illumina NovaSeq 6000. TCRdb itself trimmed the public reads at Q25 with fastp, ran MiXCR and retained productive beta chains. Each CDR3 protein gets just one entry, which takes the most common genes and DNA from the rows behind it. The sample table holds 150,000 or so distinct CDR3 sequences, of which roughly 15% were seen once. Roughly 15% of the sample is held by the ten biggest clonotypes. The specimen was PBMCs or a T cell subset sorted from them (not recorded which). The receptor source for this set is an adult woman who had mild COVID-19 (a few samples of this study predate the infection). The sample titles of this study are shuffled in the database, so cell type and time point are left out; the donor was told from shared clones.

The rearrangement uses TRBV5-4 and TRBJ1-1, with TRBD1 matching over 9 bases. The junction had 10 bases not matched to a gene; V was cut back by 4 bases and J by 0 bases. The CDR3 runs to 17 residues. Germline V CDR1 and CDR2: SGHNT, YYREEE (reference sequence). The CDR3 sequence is CASSRQGQGELNTEAFF. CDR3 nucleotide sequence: TGTGCCAGCAGCCGCCAGGGACAGGGCGAATTGAACACTGAAGCTTTCTTT.

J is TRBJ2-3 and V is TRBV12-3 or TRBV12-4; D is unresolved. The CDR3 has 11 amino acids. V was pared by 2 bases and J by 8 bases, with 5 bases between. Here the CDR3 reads CASSLTGTQYF. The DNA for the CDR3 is TGTGCCAGCAGTTTAACCGGTACGCAGTATTTT.

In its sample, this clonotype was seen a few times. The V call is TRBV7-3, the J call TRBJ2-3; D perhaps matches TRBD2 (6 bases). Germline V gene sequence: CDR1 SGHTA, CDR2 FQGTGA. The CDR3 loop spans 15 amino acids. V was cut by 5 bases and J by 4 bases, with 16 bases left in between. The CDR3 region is CASSHIGGGADTQYF. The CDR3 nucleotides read TGTGCCAGCAGCCATATTGGGGGAGGAGCAGATACGCAGTATTTT.

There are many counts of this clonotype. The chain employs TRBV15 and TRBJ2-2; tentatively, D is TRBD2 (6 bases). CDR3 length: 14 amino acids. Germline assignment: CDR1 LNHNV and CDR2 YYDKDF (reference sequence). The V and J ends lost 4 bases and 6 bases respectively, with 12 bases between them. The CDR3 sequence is CATSTSEGSGELFF. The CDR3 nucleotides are TGTGCCACCAGCACTAGCGAGGGTTCCGGGGAGCTGTTTTTT. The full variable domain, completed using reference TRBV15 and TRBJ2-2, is DAMVIQNPRYQVTQFGKPVTLSCSQTLNHNVMYWYQQKSSQAPKLLFHYYDKDFNNEADTPDNFQSRRPNTSFCFLDIRSPGLGDTAMYLCATSTSEGSGELFFGEGSRLTVL.

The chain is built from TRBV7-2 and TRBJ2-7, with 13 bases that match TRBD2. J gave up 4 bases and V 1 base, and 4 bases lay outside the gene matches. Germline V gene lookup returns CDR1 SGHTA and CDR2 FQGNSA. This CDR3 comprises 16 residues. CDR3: CASSLGALAGGYEQYF. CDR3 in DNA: TGTGCCAGCAGCTTAGGAGCACTAGCGGGAGGGTACGAGCAGTACTTC.

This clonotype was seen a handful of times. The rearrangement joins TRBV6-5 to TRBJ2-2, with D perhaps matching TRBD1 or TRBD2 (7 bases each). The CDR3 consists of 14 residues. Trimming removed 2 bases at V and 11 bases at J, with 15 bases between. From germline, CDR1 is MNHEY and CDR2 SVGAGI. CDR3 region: CASSYGRGPRELFF. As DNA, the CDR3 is TGTGCCAGCAGTTACGGGAGGGGGCCACGAGAGCTGTTTTTT.

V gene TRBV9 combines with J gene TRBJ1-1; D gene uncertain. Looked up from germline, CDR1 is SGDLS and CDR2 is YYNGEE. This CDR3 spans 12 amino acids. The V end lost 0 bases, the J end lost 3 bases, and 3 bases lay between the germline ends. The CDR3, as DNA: TGTGCCAGCAGCGTAGTCGACACTGAAGCTTTCTTT. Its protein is CASSVVDTEAFF.

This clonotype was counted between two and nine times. For the CDR3, the DNA is TGTGCCATCAGGGAAGACGGGAGGGGGGTCTACAATGAGCAGTTCTTC. Its translation is CAIREDGRGVYNEQFF. The rearrangement joins TRBV10-3 to TRBJ2-1, with 8 bases aligning to TRBD2. V dropped 6 bases and J dropped 3; count of bases not matched to a gene: 10. This CDR3 comprises 16 residues. Germline V CDR1 and CDR2: ENHRY, SYGVKD.

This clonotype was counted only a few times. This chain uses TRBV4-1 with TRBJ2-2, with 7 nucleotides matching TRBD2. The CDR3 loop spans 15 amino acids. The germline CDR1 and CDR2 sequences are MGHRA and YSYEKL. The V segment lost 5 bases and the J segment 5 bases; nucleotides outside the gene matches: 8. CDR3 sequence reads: CASSGTSVKTGELFF. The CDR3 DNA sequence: TGCGCCAGCAGCGGCACTAGCGTAAAGACCGGGGAGCTGTTTTTT.

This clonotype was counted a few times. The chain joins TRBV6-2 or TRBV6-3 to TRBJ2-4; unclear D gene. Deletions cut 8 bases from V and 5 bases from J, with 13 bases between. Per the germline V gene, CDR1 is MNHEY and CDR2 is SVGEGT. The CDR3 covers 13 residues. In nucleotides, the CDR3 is TGTGCCAGCCGCCACGGCCCCCAAAACATTCAGTACTTC. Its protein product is CASRHGPQNIQYF.

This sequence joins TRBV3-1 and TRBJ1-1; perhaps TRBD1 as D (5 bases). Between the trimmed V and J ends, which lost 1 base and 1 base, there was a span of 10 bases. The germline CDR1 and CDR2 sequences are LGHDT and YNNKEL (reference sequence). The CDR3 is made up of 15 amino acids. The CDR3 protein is CASSQAGTGNTEAFF. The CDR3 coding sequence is TGTGCCAGCAGCCAAGCCGGGACGGGGAACACTGAAGCTTTCTTT.

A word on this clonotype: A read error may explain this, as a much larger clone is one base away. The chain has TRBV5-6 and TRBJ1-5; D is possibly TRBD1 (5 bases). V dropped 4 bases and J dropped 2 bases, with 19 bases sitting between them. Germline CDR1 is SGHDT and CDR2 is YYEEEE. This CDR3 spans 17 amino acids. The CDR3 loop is CASSNGRGLNRNQPQHF. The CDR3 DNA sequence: TGTGCCAGCAGCAATGGACGGGGCTTGAATCGCAATCAGCCCCAGCATTTT.

CDR3 bases: TGTGCCAGCAGTTACCACCTCAACGGGGGGCTTCGCACAGATACGCAGTATTTT. It is translated as CASSYHLNGGLRTDTQYF. The chain employs TRBV6-2 or TRBV6-3 and TRBJ2-3, with a possible D match to TRBD2 (7 bases). Germline CDR1 MNHEY, CDR2 SVGEGT. The CDR3 is 18 amino acids. V lost 2 bases and J lost 1, with 19 bases in between.

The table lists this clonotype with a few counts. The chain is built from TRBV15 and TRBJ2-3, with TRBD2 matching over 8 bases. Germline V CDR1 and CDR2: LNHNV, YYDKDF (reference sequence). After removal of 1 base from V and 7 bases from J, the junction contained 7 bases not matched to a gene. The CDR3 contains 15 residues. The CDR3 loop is CATSRGAGTRNTQYF. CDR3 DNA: TGTGCCACCAGCAGAGGAGCCGGGACTAGAAATACGCAGTATTTT.

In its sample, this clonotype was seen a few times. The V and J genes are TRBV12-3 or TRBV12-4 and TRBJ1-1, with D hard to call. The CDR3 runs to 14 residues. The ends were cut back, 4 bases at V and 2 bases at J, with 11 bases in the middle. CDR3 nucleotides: TGTGCCAGCAGTTCCCTGGACGGCAACACTGAAGCTTTCTTT. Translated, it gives CASSSLDGNTEAFF.

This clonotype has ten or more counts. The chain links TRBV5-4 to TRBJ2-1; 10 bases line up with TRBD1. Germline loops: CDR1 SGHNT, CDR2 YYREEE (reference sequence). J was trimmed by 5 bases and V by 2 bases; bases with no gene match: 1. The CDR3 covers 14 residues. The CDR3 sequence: CASSFGQGDNEQFF. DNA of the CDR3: TGTGCCAGCAGCTTCGGACAGGGGGACAATGAGCAGTTCTTC.